The entry below describes one T cell receptor beta chain. Cohorts were based on clinical histories the participants reported. Cohort 3 donors were reported recovered after two negative PCRs, clearance, or symptom resolution. This record belongs to a study of blood T cell repertoires in COVID-19. Across the study: PBMCs, B-cell-depleted T cells, or T cells were the source of the cDNA or gDNA that made up the material.

The CDR3 length is 15 residues. CDR1 and CDR2 from the germline V gene are SEHNR and FQNEAQ (reference sequence). V trimming: 2 bases; J trimming: 5 bases; junction bases outside the gene matches: 4. Authors' data handling: Nucleated cell number was recorded as an estimate derived from reference gene primer amplification. Assay: immunoSEQ multiplex PCR; the TCRdb copy retains only in-frame clones and omits some. Clone size and V and J calls were adopted from that table, with D and trimming inferred from the DNA. This sample carries a few hundred thousand clones, roughly 89% of them seen once, and the ten largest clones take 10%.

The receptor was derived from a woman aged 50 to 65 who had recovered from COVID-19. The source material was PBMCs or T cells enriched from blood (not recorded which). The chain carries TRBV7-9 and TRBJ2-3; 10 positions agree with TRBD2. As DNA, the CDR3 is TGTGCCAGCAGCTTACTAGCGGGGGCTGGAGATACGCAGTATTTT. This translates into CASSLLAGAGDTQYF.